This TCR beta chain came from a study of T cell changes during pregnancy in multiple sclerosis. The V gene end was trimmed by 3 bases and the J gene end by 6 bases; junction bases not matched to a gene: 13. The CDR3 has 19 residues. CDR1 is MNHNS, CDR2 SASEGT, per germline. TCRdb keeps only in-frame clones here, not all; method: immunoSEQ multiplex PCR. Of roughly 90,000 clones listed, 85% to 95% are singletons. The material sequenced was peripheral blood, taken before pregnancy. The receptor was derived from a female donor with multiple sclerosis, enrolled in a pregnancy study. The chain is built from TRBV6-1 and TRBJ2-1; TRBD2 matches at 14 bases. CDR3 sequence (DNA): TGTGCCAGCAGTGATAGACTAGCGGGAGGGAGGATGGTAGGCAATGAGCAGTTCTTC. This encodes CASSDRLAGGRMVGNEQFF.